This TCR beta chain was retrieved from a study of identical twins. The study's findings and limits: The authors drew conclusions from cross-sectional statistical analysis rather than following the same donors. The degree of excess twin sharing was weaker in beta out-of-frame sequences. Invariant MAIT and iNKT cells may have partly biased zero-insertion analyses.

With regard to this clonotype: Its target is not known.

MiXCR, applied by TCRdb to the 5' RACE reads, yields one record per CDR3 protein. Here the sample spans roughly 290,000 distinct CDR3 sequences, more than 6.5% being singletons. The sample was also linked to a second study, of yellow fever vaccine responses in identical twins.

The receptor was derived from a woman between 18 and 29 years old in good health. Sequenced material: memory (CD45RO+) T cells sorted from blood.

CDR3: CASSVGPGYNEQFF. The CDR3 bases are TGTGCCAGCAGCGTTGGCCCAGGATACAATGAGCAGTTCTTC. The V and J genes are TRBV9 and TRBJ2-1; the D is unclear. The CDR3 extends over 14 amino acids. Trimming stripped 2 bases from V and 4 bases from J, with 10 bases between. CDR1 SGDLS and CDR2 YYNGEE come from the germline V gene. The full variable domain, completed using reference TRBV9 and TRBJ2-1, is DSGVTQTPKHLITATGQRVTLRCSPRSGDLSVYWYQQSLDQGLQFLIQYYNGEERAKGNILERFSAQQFPDLHSELNLSSLELGDSALYFCASSVGPGYNEQFFGPGTRLTVL.